The clone carrying this TCR beta chain was seen more than once but under ten times. Treg sorting used a CD4+CD25+CD127-/low gate. TCRdb called the 5' RACE reads again in MiXCR, with one record for every CDR3 protein. In the table there are 35,000 to 50,000 distinct CDR3 sequences, around 20% of which are singletons. Germline V CDR1 and CDR2: GTSNPN, SVGIG (reference sequence). Trimming shortened V by 0 bases and J by 6 bases, and 10 bases separated the two germline ends. There are 13 residues in the CDR3. The TCR was taken from a female donor with breast cancer. Sequencing input: Tregs sorted from blood. The chain recombines TRBV30 with TRBJ2-3; D may be TRBD1 (5 bases). The DNA for the CDR3 is TGTGCCTGGAGTGTTTATCGACAGGATACGCAGTATTTT. It specifies CAWSVYRQDTQYF.